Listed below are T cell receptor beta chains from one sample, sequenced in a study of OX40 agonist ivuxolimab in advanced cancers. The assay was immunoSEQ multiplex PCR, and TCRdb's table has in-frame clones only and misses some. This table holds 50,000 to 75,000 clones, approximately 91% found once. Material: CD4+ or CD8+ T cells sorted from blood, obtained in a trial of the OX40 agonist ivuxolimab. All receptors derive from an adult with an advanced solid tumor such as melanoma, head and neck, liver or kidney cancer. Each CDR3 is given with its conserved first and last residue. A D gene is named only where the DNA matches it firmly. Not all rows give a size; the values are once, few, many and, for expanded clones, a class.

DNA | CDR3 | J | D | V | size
TGCGCCAGCAGCTTATCGGGACAGAGGACTGAAGCTTTCTTT | CASSLSGQRTEAFF | TRBJ1-1 | TRBD1 | TRBV5-1 | NA
TGTGCCAGCAGCTCATTGGGACAGGGGGCTTCTGGCTACACCTTC | CASSSLGQGASGYTF | TRBJ1-2 | TRBD1 | TRBV7-9 | once
TGTGCCAGCAGTCCGAACCTTTACGAGCAGTACTTC | CASSPNLYEQYF | TRBJ2-7 | NA | TRBV27 | NA
TGTGCCAGCAGCCCGGGACAGTACAATGAGCAGTTCTTC | CASSPGQYNEQFF | TRBJ2-1 | TRBD1 | TRBV27 | NA
TGTGCCAGCAGCTTAGGTGGGGACCAAGAGACCCAGTACTTC | CASSLGGDQETQYF | TRBJ2-5 | NA | TRBV11-2 | NA
TGTGCCAGCAGCACGACAGGGTTCTATGGCTACACCTTC | CASSTTGFYGYTF | TRBJ1-2 | TRBD1 | TRBV13 | once
TGTGCCAGCAGTATGCTGGGTAGTTCCTATGGCTACACCTTC | CASSMLGSSYGYTF | TRBJ1-2 | NA | TRBV27 | NA
TGTGCCAGCATCCCTCACGGACAGGGAAACACCGGGGAGCTGTTTTTT | CASIPHGQGNTGELFF | TRBJ2-2 | TRBD1 | TRBV9 | NA
TGTGCCAGCAGCTTATTGGGGGCTTTCTTT | CASSLLGAFF | TRBJ1-1 | NA | TRBV13 | NA
TGCGCCAGCAGCTTGGCCGGGGGGACCCTATACGAGCAGTACTTC | CASSLAGGTLYEQYF | TRBJ2-7 | TRBD2 | TRBV5-1 | NA
TGCGCCAGCAGTGACTCTGGGACAGCTCATAACTATGGCTACACCTTC | CASSDSGTAHNYGYTF | TRBJ1-2 | TRBD1 | TRBV10-1 | NA
TGTGCCAGCAGCCCCCCCGGGGCCAAAAACATTCAGTACTTC | CASSPPGAKNIQYF | TRBJ2-4 | NA | TRBV7-9 | once
TGTGCCAGCAGCTTGGGTTCTGGCACTGAAGCTTTCTTT | CASSLGSGTEAFF | TRBJ1-1 | NA | TRBV7-9 | NA
TGTGCCAGTAGGAATAGGGGGAATCAGCCCCAGCATTTT | CASRNRGNQPQHF | TRBJ1-5 | NA | TRBV19 | NA
TGTGCCAGCAGTGAACTTGAACGAGGCGAGCAGTACTTC | CASSELERGEQYF | TRBJ2-7 | NA | TRBV2 | NA
TGTGCCTGGAGTAAGGGTTCGGGCAATGAGCAGTTCTTC | CAWSKGSGNEQFF | TRBJ2-1 | NA | TRBV30 | once